Following are 32 T cell receptor beta chains from one sample sequenced in a study of blood T cell repertoires in COVID-19. Here immunoSEQ multiplex PCR was the method, and the copy in TCRdb shows in-frame clones only, minus some. In the table there are 300,000 to 350,000 clones, around nine tenths of which are singletons. The sample consisted of PBMCs or T cells enriched from blood (not recorded which). Receptors originate from a woman aged 25 to 45 who had been exposed to COVID-19.

CDR3 nucleotides: TGTGCCAGCAGGCGGGGGGAAGGTGAGCAGTTCTTC. Translation gives CASRRGEGEQFF. The chain combines TRBV5-4 with TRBJ2-1; 8 nucleotides align to TRBD2. The CDR3 has 12 residues. The V gene end was trimmed by 5 bases and the J gene end by 9 bases; junction bases not matched to a gene: 4. From germline, CDR1 is SGHNT and CDR2 YYREEE (reference sequence).

V and J are TRBV9 and TRBJ2-1; 12 positions agree with TRBD2. V lost 4 bases to trimming and J lost 5 bases; unmatched junction nucleotides: 7. Germline values: CDR1 SGDLS, CDR2 YYNGEE. This CDR3 is 16 amino acids long. The CDR3 bases are TGTGCCAGCAGCCTCCGGACTAGCGGGGTGCACAATGAGCAGTTCTTC. Translated: CASSLRTSGVHNEQFF. The full variable domain, in which reference TRBV9 and TRBJ2-1 provide the parts outside the CDR3, is DSGVTQTPKHLITATGQRVTLRCSPRSGDLSVYWYQQSLDQGLQFLIQYYNGEERAKGNILERFSAQQFPDLHSELNLSSLELGDSALYFCASSLRTSGVHNEQFFGPGTRLTVL.

The J gene is TRBJ1-1, the V gene TRBV29-1; 8 nucleotides line up with TRBD1. The CDR3 is made up of 12 amino acids. Trimming removed 8 bases from V and 5 bases from J; junction bases left unmatched: 7. CDR1 is SQVTM, CDR2 ANQGSEA, per germline. The CDR3 coding sequence is TGCAGCTTCGGACAGGGTAGAACTGAAGCTTTCTTT. This encodes CSFGQGRTEAFF.

This sequence joins TRBV2 and TRBJ2-2; 13 bases line up with TRBD2. Trimming at V came to 6 bases and at J to 6 bases, leaving 13 bases not matched to a gene. This CDR3 has 18 residues. Germline loops: CDR1 SNHLY, CDR2 FYNNEI. DNA of the CDR3: TGTGCCAGCAGCGCCGGGACTAGCGGGACCGGGGGGGCCGGGGAGCTGTTTTTT. As protein: CASSAGTSGTGGAGELFF. Variable domain in full (rest from reference TRBV2 and TRBJ2-2): EPEVTQTPSHQVTQMGQEVILRCVPISNHLYFYWYRQILGQKVEFLVSFYNNEISEKSEIFDDQFSVERPDGSNFTLKIRSTKLEDSAMYFCASSAGTSGTGGAGELFFGEGSRLTVL.

In regard to this clone: This specimen includes other DNA sequences encoding the same CDR3. V gene TRBV5-1 combines with J gene TRBJ1-1, with D possibly being TRBD1 (5 bases). The V end lost 1 base, the J end lost 1 base, and 5 bases lay between the germline ends. This CDR3 is 13 amino acids long. Germline CDR1 and CDR2: SGHRS and YFSETQ. CDR3 bases: TGCGCCAGCAGCTTGACAGGGAACACTGAAGCTTTCTTT. As protein: CASSLTGNTEAFF.

In its sample, this clone was seen a few times. The V gene is TRBV5-5, the J gene TRBJ2-2, with D unresolved. The CDR3 has 13 amino acids. V was shortened by 4 bases and J by 4 bases, with 8 bases between the two germline ends. CDR1 is SGHKS, CDR2 YYEKEE, per germline (reference sequence). The CDR3 reads CASSPVSTGELFF. CDR3 coding DNA: TGTGCCAGCAGCCCCGTGAGCACCGGGGAGCTGTTTTTT.

The rearrangement links TRBV11-1 to TRBJ1-3; D unresolved. The CDR3 is made up of 13 amino acids. Germline CDR1 is SGHAT and CDR2 is FQDESV (reference sequence). Deletions cut 2 bases from V and 3 bases from J, with 5 bases between. The CDR3 spells CASSLYSGNTIYF. The CDR3 DNA reads TGTGCCAGCAGCTTATACAGTGGAAACACCATATATTTT.

The chain carries TRBV16 and TRBJ1-3; D uncertain. CDR1 KGHSY and CDR2 FQNENV come from the germline V gene. The CDR3 length is 16 residues. Trimming removed 0 bases at V and 4 bases at J, with 13 bases between. Written as DNA, the CDR3 is TGTGCCAGCAGCCAATCCTCGGGTGCCCTGGGAAACACCATATATTTT. Its translation is CASSQSSGALGNTIYF. The whole variable domain, remainder taken from reference TRBV16 and TRBJ1-3, is GEEVAQTPKHLVRGEGQKAKLYCAPIKGHSYVFWYQQVLKNEFKFLISFQNENVFDETGMPKERFSAKCLPNSPCSLEIQATKLEDSAVYFCASSQSSGALGNTIYFGEGSWLTVV.

In this sample, this clone turned up once. The chain uses TRBV6-6 and TRBJ1-1, with a weak D call TRBD1 (6 bases). The CDR3 is made up of 15 amino acids. Looked up from germline, CDR1 is MNHNY and CDR2 is SVGAGI (reference sequence). Between the trimmed V and J ends, which lost 6 bases and 7 bases, there was a span of 21 bases. CDR3 sequence: CASRGDRLSAGEAFF. The CDR3 region has the DNA TGTGCCAGCAGAGGAGACAGGCTCTCCGCGGGTGAAGCTTTCTTT.

This chain's CDR3 is CASSQVRQGAYGYTF. The CDR3 region has the DNA TGCGCCAGCAGCCAAGTGAGACAGGGGGCGTATGGCTACACCTTC. This chain links TRBV4-3 with TRBJ1-2, with 10 bases that match TRBD1. The CDR3 is made up of 15 amino acids. Per germline, CDR1 LGHNA and CDR2 YSLEER. With 1 base clipped from V and 5 bases from J, the junction kept 4 bases outside the gene matches.

This clone was observed once. This chain joins TRBV4-3 and TRBJ2-1; 13 bases map to TRBD2. CDR1 LGHNA and CDR2 YSLEER come from the germline V gene. With 3 bases clipped from V and 8 bases from J, the junction kept 1 base outside the gene matches. The CDR3 totals 14 residues. This CDR3 is CASSHGTSGDEQFF. CDR3 DNA: TGCGCCAGCAGCCACGGGACTAGCGGGGATGAGCAGTTCTTC.

The chain employs TRBV10-2 and TRBJ2-7; 8 bases match TRBD1. Germline-derived CDR1 and CDR2 are WSHSY and SAAADI. The CDR3 loop spans 13 amino acids. The V and J ends lost 8 bases and 2 bases, in that order; junction bases with no gene match: 5. The CDR3 nucleotides are TGCGCCAGCCGGACAGGGCCCCCCTACGAGCAGTACTTC. This sequence encodes CASRTGPPYEQYF.

The V and J genes are TRBV10-3 and TRBJ1-1; 11 bases line up with TRBD1. Germline V gives CDR1 ENHRY, CDR2 SYGVKD. The CDR3 is made up of 14 amino acids. Trimming cost V 10 bases and J 2 bases; bases outside gene matches: 6. The CDR3 bases are TGTGCCACGGACAGGGGGCAGGTAAACACTGAAGCTTTCTTT. Amino acid sequence: CATDRGQVNTEAFF.

The rearrangement uses TRBV29-1 and TRBJ1-1, with 9 bases aligning to TRBD1. CDR1 is SQVTM and CDR2 is ANQGSEA in the germline V gene. This CDR3 is built from 13 residues. J lost 5 bases, V lost 7 bases, and 8 bases had no gene match. The DNA of the CDR3 is TGCAGCGCCGTGGGACAGGGATGGACTGAAGCTTTCTTT. Translating gives CSAVGQGWTEAFF.

Here the CDR3 reads CSVGLHSGVFGDTQYF. The DNA of the CDR3 is TGCAGCGTTGGGCTGCATAGCGGGGTGTTTGGGGATACGCAGTATTTT. The V and J genes are TRBV29-1 and TRBJ2-3; TRBD2 agrees at 8 bases. This CDR3 has 16 amino acids. With 4 bases clipped from V and 6 bases from J, the junction kept 15 bases outside the gene matches. Germline-derived CDR1 and CDR2 are SQVTM and ANQGSEA.

V usage is TRBV10-3 and J usage is TRBJ1-1, with D maybe TRBD1 (6 bases). This CDR3 contains 13 residues. The V end was cut by 6 bases, the J end by 1 base, with 9 bases between. Looked up from germline, CDR1 is ENHRY and CDR2 is SYGVKD. CDR3 nucleotide sequence: TGTGCCATCAGACCGGACAGGAACACTGAAGCTTTCTTT. Residues: CAIRPDRNTEAFF.

This chain uses TRBV19 with TRBJ1-3; 7 bases align to TRBD1. The germline CDR1 and CDR2 sequences are LNHDA and SQIVND (reference sequence). This CDR3 contains 16 residues. Trimming took 1 base from V and 3 from J; bases not matched to a gene: 6. CDR3 in amino acids: CASSIVEGAGGNTIYF. Written as DNA, the CDR3 is TGTGCCAGTAGTATAGTGGAGGGGGCGGGTGGAAACACCATATATTTT.

The V and J genes are TRBV6-5 and TRBJ1-1; TRBD1 matches 9 bases. Germline-derived CDR1 and CDR2 are MNHEY and SVGAGI. The junction had 4 bases not matched to a gene; V was cut back by 0 bases and J by 5 bases. This CDR3 is 15 amino acids long. CDR3 DNA: TGTGCCAGCAGTTACTCCGGGACAGGGAGAACTGAAGCTTTCTTT. Amino acids: CASSYSGTGRTEAFF.

The chain uses TRBV12-3 or TRBV12-4 and TRBJ2-7; the match to TRBD1 covers 7 bases. CDR3 length: 12 residues. V was pared by 9 bases and J by 6 bases, with 8 bases of the junction left unmatched. The CDR3 is CASRQGRSEQYF. Written as DNA, the CDR3 is TGTGCCAGTCGACAGGGACGGAGCGAGCAGTACTTC.

This chain joins TRBV27 and TRBJ1-2; no clear D. The CDR3 spans 17 residues. Trimming removed 5 bases from V and 0 bases from J, with 19 bases in between. Germline CDR1 and CDR2: MNHEY and SMNVEV (reference sequence). The CDR3 loop reads CASSPLEGLPPNYGYTF. The CDR3 DNA sequence: TGTGCCAGCAGTCCACTGGAGGGTCTCCCCCCTAACTATGGCTACACCTTC.

This clone has a count of ten or more. The rearrangement links TRBV11-2 to TRBJ1-2; 8 bases are shared with TRBD1. Germline V gene lookup returns CDR1 SGHAT and CDR2 FQNNGV. V was pared by 4 bases and J by 2 bases, with 6 bases of the junction left unmatched. CDR3 size: 15 residues. The CDR3 region is CASSSPWTGNYGYTF. CDR3 coding DNA: TGTGCCAGCAGCTCCCCCTGGACAGGGAACTATGGCTACACCTTC.

The chain uses TRBV3-1 (or the pseudogene TRBV3-2) and TRBJ1-2; 10 nucleotides line up with TRBD1. The CDR3 runs 21 residues. Looked up from germline, CDR1 is LGHDT and CDR2 is YNNKEL (reference sequence). V lost 1 base to trimming and J lost 4 bases; unmatched junction nucleotides: 21. CDR3 bases: TGTGCCAGCAGCCAAGTTAAGGTGGAGATAGGGGACAGGGGAGATGGCTATGGCTACACCTTC. The encoded protein is CASSQVKVEIGDRGDGYGYTF.

The chain employs TRBV6-5 and TRBJ1-1; 8 nucleotides align to TRBD1. Germline V gene data show CDR1 as MNHEY and CDR2 as SVGAGI. The ends lost 6 bases at V and 12 bases at J; junction bases unmatched: 12. This CDR3 comprises 13 residues. The CDR3 reads CASSLGQGGSSFF. The CDR3 DNA sequence: TGTGCCAGCAGCCTCGGACAGGGTGGTAGCTCTTTCTTT.

The V and J genes are TRBV7-3 and TRBJ2-2, with 9 bases matching TRBD2. CDR1 is SGHTA, CDR2 FQGTGA, per germline. V shed 5 bases, J shed 4 bases, and the junction held 5 bases outside the gene matches. This CDR3 contains 15 residues. The CDR3, as DNA: TGTGCCAGCAGCCCGTTAGCGGGGGTCACCGGGGAGCTGTTTTTT. This encodes CASSPLAGVTGELFF. The whole variable domain, filled in from reference TRBV7-3 and TRBJ2-2, reads GAGVSQTPSNKVTEKGKYVELRCDPISGHTALYWYRQSLGQGPEFLIYFQGTGAADDSGLPNDRFFAVRPEGSVSTLKIQRTERGDSAVYLCASSPLAGVTGELFFGEGSRLTVL.

The V gene is TRBV14, the J gene TRBJ1-2; 7 bases align to TRBD1. This CDR3 contains 14 residues. V gave up 4 bases and J gave up 4 bases; unmatched junction bases: 6. Germline V lookup: CDR1 SGHDN, CDR2 FVKESK. Here the CDR3 DNA reads TGTGCCAGCAGCCCGAGGGACAGTAGCTATGGCTACACCTTC. Translating gives CASSPRDSSYGYTF. The full variable domain, its missing parts supplied by reference TRBV14 and TRBJ1-2, is EAGVTQFPSHSVIEKGQTVTLRCDPISGHDNLYWYRRVMGKEIKFLLHFVKESKQDESGMPNNRFLAERTGGTYSTLKVQPAELEDSGVYFCASSPRDSSYGYTFGSGTRLTVV.

The CDR3 DNA reads TGCAGCGTTGAAGACGTGAACACTGAAGCTTTCTTT. It yields the protein CSVEDVNTEAFF. V and J are TRBV29-1 and TRBJ1-1; D not certain. The V gene's germline CDR1 is SQVTM and CDR2 ANQGSEA. This CDR3 is 12 amino acids long. Trimming left V 0 bases short and J 0 bases short, with 2 bases between.

The V gene is TRBV9, the J gene TRBJ1-2; D gene uncertain. The V end lost 4 bases, the J end lost 0 bases, and 13 bases lay between the germline ends. Germline loops: CDR1 SGDLS, CDR2 YYNGEE. The CDR3 is 15 residues long. This chain's CDR3 is CASSPSGDPNYGYTF. CDR3 bases: TGTGCCAGCAGCCCATCAGGCGATCCTAACTATGGCTACACCTTC.

This chain links TRBV4-3 with TRBJ1-5, with TRBD1 identical over 7 bases. Germline V gene sequence: CDR1 LGHNA, CDR2 YSLEER. CDR3 length equals 15 residues. V was clipped by 1 base and J by 5 bases; unmatched bases: 5. The CDR3 DNA reads as TGCGCCAGCAGCCAAGGACAGGGCCGTCATCAGCCCCAGCATTTT. The encoded protein is CASSQGQGRHQPQHF.

The CDR3 reads CAISDTSGETYEQYF. The CDR3 DNA is TGTGCCATCAGTGATACTAGCGGGGAGACCTACGAGCAGTACTTC. The chain has TRBV10-3 and TRBJ2-7; 10 positions agree with TRBD2. The CDR3 contains 15 residues. Germline assignment: CDR1 ENHRY and CDR2 SYGVKD. V was clipped by 3 bases and J by 2 bases; unmatched bases: 4.

The chain is built from TRBV3-1 (or the pseudogene TRBV3-2) and TRBJ2-3; D is unresolved. Germline CDR1 reads LGHDT; CDR2 reads YNNKEL (reference sequence). CDR3 length equals 14 residues. Trimming stripped 4 bases from V and 1 base from J, with 9 bases between. CDR3 sequence reads: CASSLLQGTDTQYF. The CDR3 region has the DNA TGTGCCAGCAGCCTTCTGCAGGGCACAGATACGCAGTATTTT.

The chain carries TRBV20-1 and TRBJ2-3, with 7 nucleotides matching TRBD1. CDR3 size: 18 residues. V trimming: 3 bases; J trimming: 2 bases; junction bases outside the gene matches: 17. Germline V gene lookup returns CDR1 DFQATT and CDR2 SNEGSKA (reference sequence). The CDR3 is CSASSPGQTRGPTDTQYF. The CDR3 DNA follows: TGCAGTGCTAGTAGTCCGGGACAGACAAGGGGCCCCACAGATACGCAGTATTTT.

This CDR3 is CASSWARGRLSGELFF. The CDR3 DNA follows: TGTGCCAGCAGTTGGGCGAGGGGGCGCTTGAGCGGGGAGCTGTTTTTT. The rearrangement uses TRBV7-2 and TRBJ2-2; 7 positions match TRBD1. The CDR3 runs to 16 residues. Germline assignment: CDR1 SGHTA and CDR2 FQGNSA. Trimming cost V 6 bases and J 7 bases; bases outside gene matches: 14. Full variable domain (remainder filled in from reference TRBV7-2 and TRBJ2-2): GAGVSQSPSNKVTEKGKDVELRCDPISGHTALYWYRQSLGQGLEFLIYFQGNSAPDKSGLPSDRFSAERTGGSVSTLTIQRTQQEDSAVYLCASSWARGRLSGELFFGEGSRLTVL.